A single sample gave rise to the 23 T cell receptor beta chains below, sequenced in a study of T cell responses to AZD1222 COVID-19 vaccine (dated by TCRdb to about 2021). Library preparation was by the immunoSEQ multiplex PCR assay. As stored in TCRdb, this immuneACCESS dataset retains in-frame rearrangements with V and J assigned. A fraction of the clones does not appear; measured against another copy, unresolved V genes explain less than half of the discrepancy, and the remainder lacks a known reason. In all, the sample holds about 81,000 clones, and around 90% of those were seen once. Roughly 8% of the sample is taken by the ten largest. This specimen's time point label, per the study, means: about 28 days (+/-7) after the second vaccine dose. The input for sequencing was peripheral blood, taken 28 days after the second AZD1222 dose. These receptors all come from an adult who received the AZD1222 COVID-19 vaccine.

The CDR3: CASTAGEVYEQYF. The CDR3, as DNA: TGTGCCAGCACCGCGGGAGAGGTGTACGAGCAGTACTTC. The chain couples TRBV12-3 or TRBV12-4 to TRBJ2-7; 7 bases map to TRBD2. The V and J ends lost 7 bases and 4 bases, in that order; junction bases with no gene match: 7. This CDR3 is built from 13 residues.

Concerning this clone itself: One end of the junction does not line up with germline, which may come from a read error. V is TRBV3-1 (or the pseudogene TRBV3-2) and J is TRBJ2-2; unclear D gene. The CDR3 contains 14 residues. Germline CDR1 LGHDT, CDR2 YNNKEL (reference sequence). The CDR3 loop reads CASNQRSLSGELFF. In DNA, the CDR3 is TGTGCCAGCAACCAAAGAAGTTTGTCCGGGGAGCTGTTTTTT.

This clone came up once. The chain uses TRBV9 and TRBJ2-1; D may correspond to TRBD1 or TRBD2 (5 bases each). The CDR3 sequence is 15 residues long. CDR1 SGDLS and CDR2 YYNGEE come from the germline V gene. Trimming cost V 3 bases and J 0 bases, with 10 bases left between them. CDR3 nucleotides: TGTGCCAGCAGCGCCCCAGGGAGCTCCTACAATGAGCAGTTCTTC. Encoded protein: CASSAPGSSYNEQFF. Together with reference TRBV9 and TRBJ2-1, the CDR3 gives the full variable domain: DSGVTQTPKHLITATGQRVTLRCSPRSGDLSVYWYQQSLDQGLQFLIQYYNGEERAKGNILERFSAQQFPDLHSELNLSSLELGDSALYFCASSAPGSSYNEQFFGPGTRLTVL.

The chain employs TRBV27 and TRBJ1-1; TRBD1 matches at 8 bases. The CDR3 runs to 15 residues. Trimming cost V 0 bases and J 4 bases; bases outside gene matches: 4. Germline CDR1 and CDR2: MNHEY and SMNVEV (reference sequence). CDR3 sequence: CASSLSSTGGTEAFF. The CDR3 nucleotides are TGTGCCAGCAGTTTATCGTCTACAGGGGGCACTGAAGCTTTCTTT.

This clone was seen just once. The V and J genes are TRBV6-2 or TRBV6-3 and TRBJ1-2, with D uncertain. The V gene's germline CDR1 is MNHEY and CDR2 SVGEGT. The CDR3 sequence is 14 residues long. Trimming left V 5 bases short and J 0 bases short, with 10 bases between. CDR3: CASSLGRANYGYTF. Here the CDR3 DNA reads TGTGCCAGCAGTCTCGGACGGGCTAACTATGGCTACACCTTC.

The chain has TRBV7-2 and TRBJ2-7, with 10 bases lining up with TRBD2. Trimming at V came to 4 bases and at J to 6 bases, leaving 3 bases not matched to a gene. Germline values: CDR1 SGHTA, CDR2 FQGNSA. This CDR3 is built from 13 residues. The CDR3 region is CASSSTSGTEQYF. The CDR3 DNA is TGTGCCAGCAGCTCCACTAGCGGGACCGAGCAGTACTTC.

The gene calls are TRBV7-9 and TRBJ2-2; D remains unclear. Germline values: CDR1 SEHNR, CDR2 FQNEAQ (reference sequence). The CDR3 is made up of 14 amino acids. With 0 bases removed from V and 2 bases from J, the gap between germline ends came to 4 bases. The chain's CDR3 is CASSLATNTGELFF. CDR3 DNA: TGTGCCAGCAGCTTAGCGACAAACACCGGGGAGCTGTTTTTT.

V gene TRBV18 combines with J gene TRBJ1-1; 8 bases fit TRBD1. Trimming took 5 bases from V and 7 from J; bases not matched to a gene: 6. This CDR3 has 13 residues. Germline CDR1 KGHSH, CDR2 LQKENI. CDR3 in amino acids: CASSLDRALEAFF. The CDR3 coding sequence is TGTGCCAGCTCATTGGACAGGGCCCTTGAAGCTTTCTTT.

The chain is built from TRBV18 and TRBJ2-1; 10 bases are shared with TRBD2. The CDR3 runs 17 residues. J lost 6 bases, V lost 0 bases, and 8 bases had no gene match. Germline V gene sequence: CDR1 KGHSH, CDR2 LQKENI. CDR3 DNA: TGTGCCAGCTCACCACCCAACTTGCTAGCGGGAGTCAATGAGCAGTTCTTC. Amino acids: CASSPPNLLAGVNEQFF.

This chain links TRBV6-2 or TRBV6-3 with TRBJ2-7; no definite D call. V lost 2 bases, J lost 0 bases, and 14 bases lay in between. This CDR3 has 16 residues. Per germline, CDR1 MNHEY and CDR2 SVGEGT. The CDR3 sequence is CASSYRPASNSYEQYF. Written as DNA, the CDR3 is TGTGCCAGCAGTTACAGGCCAGCCTCCAACTCCTACGAGCAGTACTTC.

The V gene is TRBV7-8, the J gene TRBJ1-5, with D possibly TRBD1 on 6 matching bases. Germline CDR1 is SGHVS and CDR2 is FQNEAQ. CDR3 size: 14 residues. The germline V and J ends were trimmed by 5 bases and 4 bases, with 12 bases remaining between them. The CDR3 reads CASSHGQWNQPQHF. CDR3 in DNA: TGTGCCAGCAGCCATGGACAGTGGAATCAGCCCCAGCATTTT.

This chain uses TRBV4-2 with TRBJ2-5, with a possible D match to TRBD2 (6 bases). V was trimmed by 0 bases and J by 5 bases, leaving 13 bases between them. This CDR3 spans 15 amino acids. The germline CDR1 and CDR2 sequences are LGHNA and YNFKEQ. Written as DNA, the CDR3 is TGTGCCAGCAGCCAAGATGACGGGAGCGTGGAGACCCAGTACTTC. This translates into CASSQDDGSVETQYF.

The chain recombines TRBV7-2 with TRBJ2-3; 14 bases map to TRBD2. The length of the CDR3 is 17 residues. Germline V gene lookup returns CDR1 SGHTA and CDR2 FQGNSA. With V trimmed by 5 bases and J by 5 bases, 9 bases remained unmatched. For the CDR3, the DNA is TGTGCCAGCAGCCCAGGGGGGACTAGCGGGAGCGTAGATACGCAGTATTTT. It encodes CASSPGGTSGSVDTQYF.

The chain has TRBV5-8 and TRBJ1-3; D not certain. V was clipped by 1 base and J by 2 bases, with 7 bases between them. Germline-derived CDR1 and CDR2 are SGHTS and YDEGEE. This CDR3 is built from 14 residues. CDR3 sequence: CASSLSHPGNTIYF. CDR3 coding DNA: TGTGCCAGCAGCTTGTCCCACCCTGGAAACACCATATATTTT. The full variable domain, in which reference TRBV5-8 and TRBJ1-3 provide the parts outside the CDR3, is EAGVTQSPTHLIKTRGQQATLRCSPISGHTSVYWYQQALGLGLQFLLWYDEGEERNRGNFPPRFSGRQFPNYSSELNVNALELEDSALYLCASSLSHPGNTIYFGEGSWLTVV.

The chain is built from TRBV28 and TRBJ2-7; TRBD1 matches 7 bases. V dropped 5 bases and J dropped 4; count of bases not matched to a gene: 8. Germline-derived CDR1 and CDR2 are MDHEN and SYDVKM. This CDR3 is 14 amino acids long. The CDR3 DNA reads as TGTGCCAGCAGTCCCGGGACAGTCACTTACGAGCAGTACTTC. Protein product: CASSPGTVTYEQYF.

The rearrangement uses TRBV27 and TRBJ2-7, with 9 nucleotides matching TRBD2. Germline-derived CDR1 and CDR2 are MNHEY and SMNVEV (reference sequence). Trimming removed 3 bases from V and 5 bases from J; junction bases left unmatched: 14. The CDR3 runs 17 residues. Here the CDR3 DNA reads TGTGCCAGCAGTTTCAGGGTTATCGCGGGAGGGCTCGACGAGCAGTACTTC. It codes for CASSFRVIAGGLDEQYF.

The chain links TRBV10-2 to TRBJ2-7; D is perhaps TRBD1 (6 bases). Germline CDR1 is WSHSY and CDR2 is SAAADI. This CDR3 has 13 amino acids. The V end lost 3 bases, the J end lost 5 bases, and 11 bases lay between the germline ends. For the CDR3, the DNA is TGCGCCAGCAGTGAACAGGGTCTGAACGAGCAGTACTTC. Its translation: CASSEQGLNEQYF.

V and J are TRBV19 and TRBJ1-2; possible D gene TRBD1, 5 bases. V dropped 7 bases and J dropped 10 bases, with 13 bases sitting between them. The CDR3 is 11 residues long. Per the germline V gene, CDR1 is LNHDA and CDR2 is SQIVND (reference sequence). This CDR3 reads CASNRDYTYTF. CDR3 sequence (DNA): TGTGCCAGTAATCGGGACTATACCTACACCTTC.

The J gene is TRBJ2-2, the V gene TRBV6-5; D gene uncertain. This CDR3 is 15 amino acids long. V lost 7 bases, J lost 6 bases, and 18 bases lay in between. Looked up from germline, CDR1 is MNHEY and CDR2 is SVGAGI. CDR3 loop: CASMSGRVSAGELFF. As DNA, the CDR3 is TGTGCCAGCATGTCCGGCCGAGTTAGTGCCGGGGAGCTGTTTTTT.

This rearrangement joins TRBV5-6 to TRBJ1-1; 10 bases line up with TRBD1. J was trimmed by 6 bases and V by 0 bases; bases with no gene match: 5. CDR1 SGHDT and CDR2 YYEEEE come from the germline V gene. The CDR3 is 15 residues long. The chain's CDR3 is CASSLEGQGFAEAFF. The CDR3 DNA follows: TGTGCCAGCAGCTTGGAGGGACAGGGGTTCGCTGAAGCTTTCTTT.

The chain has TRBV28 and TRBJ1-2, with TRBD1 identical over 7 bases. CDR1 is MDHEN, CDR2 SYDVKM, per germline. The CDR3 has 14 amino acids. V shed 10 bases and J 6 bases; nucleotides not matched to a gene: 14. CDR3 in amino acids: CAIPSGGRNNGYTF. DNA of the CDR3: TGTGCCATCCCCTCAGGGGGGCGCAATAATGGCTACACCTTC.

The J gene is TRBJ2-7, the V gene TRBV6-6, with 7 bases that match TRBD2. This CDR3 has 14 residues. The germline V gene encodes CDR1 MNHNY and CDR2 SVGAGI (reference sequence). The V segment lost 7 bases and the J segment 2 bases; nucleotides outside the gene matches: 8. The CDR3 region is CASTQGGSTYEQYF. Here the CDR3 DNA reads TGTGCCAGCACCCAGGGCGGGAGCACCTACGAGCAGTACTTC.

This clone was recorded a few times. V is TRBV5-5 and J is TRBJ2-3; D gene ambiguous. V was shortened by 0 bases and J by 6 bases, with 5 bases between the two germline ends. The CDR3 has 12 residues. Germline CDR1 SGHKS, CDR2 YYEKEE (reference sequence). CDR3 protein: CASSLALDTQYF. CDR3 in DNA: TGTGCCAGCAGCTTGGCCCTGGATACGCAGTATTTT.